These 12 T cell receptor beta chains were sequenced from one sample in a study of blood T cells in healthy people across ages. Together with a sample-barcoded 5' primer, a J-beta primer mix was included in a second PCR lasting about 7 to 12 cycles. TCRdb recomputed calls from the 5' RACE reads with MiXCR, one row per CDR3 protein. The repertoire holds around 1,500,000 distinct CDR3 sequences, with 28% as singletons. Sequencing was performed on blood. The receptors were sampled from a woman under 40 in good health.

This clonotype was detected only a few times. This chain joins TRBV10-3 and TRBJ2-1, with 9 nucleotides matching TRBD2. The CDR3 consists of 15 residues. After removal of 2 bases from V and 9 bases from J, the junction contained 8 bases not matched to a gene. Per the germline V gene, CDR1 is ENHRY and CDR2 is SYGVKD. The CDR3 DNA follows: TGTGCCATCAGTGAGGCGGGAGGGCCACAGAGTGAGCAGTTCTTC. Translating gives CAISEAGGPQSEQFF.

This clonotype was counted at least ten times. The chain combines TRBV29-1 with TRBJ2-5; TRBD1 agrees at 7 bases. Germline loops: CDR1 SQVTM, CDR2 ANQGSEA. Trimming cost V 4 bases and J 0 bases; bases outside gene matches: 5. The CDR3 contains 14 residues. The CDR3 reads CSVGKQGYQETQYF. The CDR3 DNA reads TGCAGCGTTGGGAAACAGGGGTACCAAGAGACCCAGTACTTC.

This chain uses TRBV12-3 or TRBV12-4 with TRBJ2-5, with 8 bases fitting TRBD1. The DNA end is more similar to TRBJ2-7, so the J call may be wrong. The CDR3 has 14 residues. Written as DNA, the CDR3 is TGTGCCAGCAGTCCCCGGACAGGGATAAACGAGCAGTACTTC. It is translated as CASSPRTGINEQYF.

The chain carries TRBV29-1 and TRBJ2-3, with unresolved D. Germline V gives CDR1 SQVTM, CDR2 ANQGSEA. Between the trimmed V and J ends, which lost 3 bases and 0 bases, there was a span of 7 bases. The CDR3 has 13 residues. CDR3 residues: CSVEGYSTDTQYF. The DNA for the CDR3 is TGCAGCGTTGAGGGCTATAGCACAGATACGCAGTATTTT.

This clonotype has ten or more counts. Here the CDR3 reads CASSWQASNEKLFF. The CDR3 nucleotides read TGTGCCAGCAGTTGGCAGGCATCTAATGAAAAACTGTTTTTT. The chain has TRBV6-5 and TRBJ1-4; no clear D gene. The CDR3 is 14 residues long. The V gene lost 4 bases and the J gene lost 3 bases, with 9 bases spanning the gap. The germline gives CDR1 MNHEY, CDR2 SVGAGI.

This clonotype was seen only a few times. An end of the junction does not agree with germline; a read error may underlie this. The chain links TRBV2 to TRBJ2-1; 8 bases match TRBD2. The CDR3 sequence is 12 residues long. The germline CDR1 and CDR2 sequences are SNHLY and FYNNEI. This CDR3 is CASGRGGNEQFF. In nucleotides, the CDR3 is TGCGCCAGCGGTCGGGGGGGGAATGAGCAGTTCTTC.

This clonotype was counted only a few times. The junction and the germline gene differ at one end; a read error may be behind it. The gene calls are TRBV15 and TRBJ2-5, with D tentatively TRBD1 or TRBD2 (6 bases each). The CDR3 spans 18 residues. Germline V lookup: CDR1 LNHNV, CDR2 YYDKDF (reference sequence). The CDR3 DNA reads TGTGCCACCGGCAGAGAAGGGGGTCGGGGGATTCGGAGTGAGACCCAGTACTTC. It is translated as CATGREGGRGIRSETQYF.

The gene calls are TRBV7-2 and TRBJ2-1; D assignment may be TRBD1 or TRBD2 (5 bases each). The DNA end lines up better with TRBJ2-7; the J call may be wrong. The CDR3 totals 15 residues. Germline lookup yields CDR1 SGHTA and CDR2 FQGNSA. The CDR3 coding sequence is TGTGCCAGCAGCGTAGGCAGTGGGACCTACAATGAGCAGTACTTC. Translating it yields CASSVGSGTYNEQYF.

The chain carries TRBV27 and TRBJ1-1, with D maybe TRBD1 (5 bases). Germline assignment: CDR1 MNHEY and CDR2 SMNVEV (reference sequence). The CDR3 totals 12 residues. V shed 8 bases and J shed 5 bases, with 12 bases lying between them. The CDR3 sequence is CASEQVHTEAFF. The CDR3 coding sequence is TGTGCCAGCGAACAGGTGCATACTGAAGCTTTCTTT.

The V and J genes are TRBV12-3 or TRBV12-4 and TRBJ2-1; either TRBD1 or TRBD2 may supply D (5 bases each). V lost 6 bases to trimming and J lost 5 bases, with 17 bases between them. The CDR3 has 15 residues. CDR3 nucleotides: TGTGCCAGCAGCCCGGGACGGCCACCACACAATGAGCAGTTCTTC. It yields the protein CASSPGRPPHNEQFF.

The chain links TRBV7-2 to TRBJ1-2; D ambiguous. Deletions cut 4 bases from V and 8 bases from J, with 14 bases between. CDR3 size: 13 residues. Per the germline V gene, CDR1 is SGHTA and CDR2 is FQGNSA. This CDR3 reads CASSWSRTEGYTF. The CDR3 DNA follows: TGTGCCAGCAGCTGGAGCCGGACGGAGGGCTACACCTTC.

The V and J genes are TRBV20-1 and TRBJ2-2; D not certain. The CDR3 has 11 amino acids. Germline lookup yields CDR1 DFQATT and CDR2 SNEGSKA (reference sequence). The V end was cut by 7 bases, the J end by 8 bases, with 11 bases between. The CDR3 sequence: CSVSLLGELFF. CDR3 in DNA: TGCAGTGTCTCGTTGTTAGGGGAGCTGTTTTTT.